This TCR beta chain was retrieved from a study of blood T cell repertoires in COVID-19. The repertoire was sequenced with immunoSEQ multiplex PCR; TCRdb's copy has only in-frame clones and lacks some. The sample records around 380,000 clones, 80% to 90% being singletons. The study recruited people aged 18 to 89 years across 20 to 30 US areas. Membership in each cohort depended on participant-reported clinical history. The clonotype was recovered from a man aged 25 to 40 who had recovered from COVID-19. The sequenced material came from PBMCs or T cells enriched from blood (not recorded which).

The CDR3 here is CASSFDRASYNEQFF. The CDR3 nucleotides are TGTGCCAGCAGCTTTGACAGGGCGTCTTACAATGAGCAGTTCTTC. The V call is TRBV7-3, the J call TRBJ2-1; TRBD1 matches at 7 bases. V was pared by 3 bases and J by 4 bases, with 6 bases of the junction left unmatched. Germline V CDR1 and CDR2: SGHTA, FQGTGA. The CDR3 has 15 amino acids.